This entry describes one TCR beta chain. Treatment described: roughly 18 received Ad26.COV2.S at low or high dose, single or two shots; about 5 received placebo; per-sample allocation not given. Samples were taken on day 63 after the first vaccine or placebo injection. This CDR3 has 14 amino acids. The germline CDR1 and CDR2 sequences are MNHEY and SVGAGI. V lost 0 bases and J 1 base, leaving 3 bases between the germline ends. Sequenced by immunoSEQ multiplex PCR; TCRdb stores in-frame clones only, minus some. Of some 250,000 clones listed, approximately 90% are singletons. The sample belongs to a study of Ad26.COV2.S vaccination and SARS-CoV-2 variants.

The V gene is TRBV6-5, the J gene TRBJ2-2; the D is unclear. The clonotype was recovered from a person aged 18 to 65 who received the Ad26.COV2.S COVID-19 vaccine or a placebo. The sequencing used peripheral blood, collected in a trial of Ad26.COV2.S vaccine versus placebo. This CDR3 reads CASSYSENTGELFF. The CDR3 DNA is TGTGCCAGCAGTTACTCGGAGAACACCGGGGAGCTGTTTTTT.